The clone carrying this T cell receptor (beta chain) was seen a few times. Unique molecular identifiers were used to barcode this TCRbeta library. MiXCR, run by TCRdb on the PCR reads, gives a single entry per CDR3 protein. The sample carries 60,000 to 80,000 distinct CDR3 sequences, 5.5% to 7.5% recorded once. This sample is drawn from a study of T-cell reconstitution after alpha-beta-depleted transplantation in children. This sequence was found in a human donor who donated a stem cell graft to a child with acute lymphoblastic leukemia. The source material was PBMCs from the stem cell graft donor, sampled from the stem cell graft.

CDR3 in amino acids: CASGSTAGNTIYF. In nucleotides, the CDR3 is TGTGCCAGCGGGTCGACGGCTGGAAACACCATATATTTT. The rearrangement links TRBV28 to TRBJ1-3; D remains unclear. The length of the CDR3 is 13 residues. V lost 8 bases to trimming and J lost 2 bases, with 10 bases between them. In germline, CDR1 is MDHEN, CDR2 SYDVKM.